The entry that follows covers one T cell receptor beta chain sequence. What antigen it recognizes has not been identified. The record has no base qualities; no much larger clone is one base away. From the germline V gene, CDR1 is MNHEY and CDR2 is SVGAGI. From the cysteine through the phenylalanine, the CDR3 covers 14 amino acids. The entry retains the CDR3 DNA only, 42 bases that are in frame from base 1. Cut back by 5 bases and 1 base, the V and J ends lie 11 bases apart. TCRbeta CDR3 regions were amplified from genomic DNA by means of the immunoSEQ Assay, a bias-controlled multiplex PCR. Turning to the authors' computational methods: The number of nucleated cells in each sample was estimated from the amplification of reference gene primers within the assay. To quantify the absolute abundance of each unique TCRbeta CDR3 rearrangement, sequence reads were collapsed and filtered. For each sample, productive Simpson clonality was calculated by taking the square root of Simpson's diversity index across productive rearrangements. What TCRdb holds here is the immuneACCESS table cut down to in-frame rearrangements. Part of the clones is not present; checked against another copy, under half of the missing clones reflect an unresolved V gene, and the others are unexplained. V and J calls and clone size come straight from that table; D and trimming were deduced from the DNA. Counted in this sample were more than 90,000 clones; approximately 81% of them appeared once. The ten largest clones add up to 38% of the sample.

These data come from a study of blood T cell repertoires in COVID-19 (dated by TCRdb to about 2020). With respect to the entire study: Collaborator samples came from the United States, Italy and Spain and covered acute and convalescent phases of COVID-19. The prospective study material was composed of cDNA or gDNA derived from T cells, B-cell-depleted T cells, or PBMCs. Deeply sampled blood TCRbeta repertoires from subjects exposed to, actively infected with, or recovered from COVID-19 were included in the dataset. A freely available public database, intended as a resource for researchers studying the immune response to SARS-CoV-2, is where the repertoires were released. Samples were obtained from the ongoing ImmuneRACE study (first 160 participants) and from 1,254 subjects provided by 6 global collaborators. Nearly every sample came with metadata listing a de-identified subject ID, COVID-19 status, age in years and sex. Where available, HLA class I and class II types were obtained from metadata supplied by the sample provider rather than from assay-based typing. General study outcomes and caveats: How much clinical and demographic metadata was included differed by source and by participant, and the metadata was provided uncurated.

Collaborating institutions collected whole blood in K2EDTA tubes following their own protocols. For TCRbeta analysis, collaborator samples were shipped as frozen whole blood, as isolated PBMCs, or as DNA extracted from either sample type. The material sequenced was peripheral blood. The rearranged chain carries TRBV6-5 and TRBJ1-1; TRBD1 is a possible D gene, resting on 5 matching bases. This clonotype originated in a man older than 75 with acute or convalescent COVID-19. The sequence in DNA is TGTGCCAGCAGTAGGGGAAATAAGAACACTGAAGCTTTCTTT. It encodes CASSRGNKNTEAFF.